This T cell receptor beta chain was found in a study of CD8 T cells in Susac syndrome. RNA amounts of roughly 0.5 to 1 ug underwent reverse transcription with random hexamers. TCRdb reprocessed the immunoSEQ multiplex PCR reads with MiXCR, giving one entry per CDR3 protein. The sample shows about 140,000 distinct CDR3 sequences, 90% to 95% of them seen only once. CDR1 LNHNV and CDR2 YYDKDF come from the germline V gene (reference sequence). The CDR3 extends over 15 amino acids. Trimming took 7 bases from V and 2 from J; bases not matched to a gene: 9. The V call is TRBV15, the J call TRBJ2-3, with 7 bases identical to TRBD1. This receptor was identified in a human donor with multiple sclerosis. Sequencing was carried out using CD4+ T cells from PBMCs. This CDR3 is CATTPRGTTTDTQYF. As DNA, the CDR3 is TGTGCCACCACCCCCAGGGGGACCACCACAGATACGCAGTATTTT.